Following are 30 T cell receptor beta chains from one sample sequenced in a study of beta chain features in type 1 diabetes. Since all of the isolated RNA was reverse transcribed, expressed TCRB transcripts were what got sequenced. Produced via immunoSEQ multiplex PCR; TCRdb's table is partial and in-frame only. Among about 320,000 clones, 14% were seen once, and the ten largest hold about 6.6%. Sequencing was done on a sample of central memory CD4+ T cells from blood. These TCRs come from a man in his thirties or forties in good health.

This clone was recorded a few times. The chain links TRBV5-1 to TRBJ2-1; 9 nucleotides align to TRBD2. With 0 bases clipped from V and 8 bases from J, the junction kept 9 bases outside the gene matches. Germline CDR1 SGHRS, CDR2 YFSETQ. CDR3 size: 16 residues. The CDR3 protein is CASSLADGGGRDEQFF. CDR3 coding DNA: TGCGCCAGCAGCTTGGCCGATGGAGGCGGGAGGGATGAGCAGTTCTTC.

CDR3: CASSQEALIEQFF. CDR3 in DNA: TGCGCCAGCAGCCAAGAAGCCCTCATTGAGCAGTTCTTC. This rearrangement joins TRBV4-3 to TRBJ2-1; no firm D call. Trimming removed 0 bases from V and 9 bases from J, with 9 bases in between. The CDR3 length is 13 residues. Germline V gives CDR1 LGHNA, CDR2 YSLEER.

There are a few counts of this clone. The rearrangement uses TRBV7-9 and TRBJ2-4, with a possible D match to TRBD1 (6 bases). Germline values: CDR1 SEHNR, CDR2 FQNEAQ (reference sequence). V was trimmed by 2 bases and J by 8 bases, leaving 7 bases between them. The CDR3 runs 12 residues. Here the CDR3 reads CASSLYRDIQYF. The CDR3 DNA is TGTGCCAGCAGCTTATACAGGGACATTCAGTACTTC.

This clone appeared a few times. The CDR3 here is CTSSQGIITNYGYTF. The CDR3 DNA reads TGCACCAGCAGCCAGGGGATTATAACCAACTATGGCTACACCTTC. The V and J genes are TRBV1 and TRBJ1-2. TRBV1 is an annotated pseudogene. The CDR3 spans 15 residues.

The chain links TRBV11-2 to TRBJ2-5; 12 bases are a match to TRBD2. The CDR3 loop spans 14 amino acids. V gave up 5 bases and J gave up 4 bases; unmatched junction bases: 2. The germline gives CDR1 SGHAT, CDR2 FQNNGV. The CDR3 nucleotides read TGTGCCAGCAGCCCGGGACTAGCGGGAGAGACCCAGTACTTC. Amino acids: CASSPGLAGETQYF. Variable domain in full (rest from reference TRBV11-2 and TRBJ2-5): EAGVAQSPRYKIIEKRQSVAFWCNPISGHATLYWYQQILGQGPKLLIQFQNNGVVDDSQLPKDRFSAERLKGVDSTLKIQPAKLEDSAVYLCASSPGLAGETQYFGPGTRLLVL.

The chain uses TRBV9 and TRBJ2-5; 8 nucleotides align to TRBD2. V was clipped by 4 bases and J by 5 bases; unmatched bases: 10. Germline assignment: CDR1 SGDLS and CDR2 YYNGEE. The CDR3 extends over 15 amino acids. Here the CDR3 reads CASSPGGARVETQYF. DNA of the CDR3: TGTGCCAGCAGCCCCGGGGGGGCCCGGGTGGAGACCCAGTACTTC.

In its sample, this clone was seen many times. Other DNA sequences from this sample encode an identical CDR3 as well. The CDR3 DNA reads TGTGCCAGCAGCTTAGATCTGGGGGATGAGCAGTTCTTC. The encoded protein is CASSLDLGDEQFF. This chain joins TRBV7-2 and TRBJ2-1; the D call may be TRBD1 or TRBD2 (5 bases each). Trimming took 1 base from V and 8 from J, leaving 9 bases between them. The CDR3 contains 13 residues. CDR1 is SGHTA, CDR2 FQGNSA, per germline. Variable domain in full (rest from reference TRBV7-2 and TRBJ2-1): GAGVSQSPSNKVTEKGKDVELRCDPISGHTALYWYRQSLGQGLEFLIYFQGNSAPDKSGLPSDRFSAERTGGSVSTLTIQRTQQEDSAVYLCASSLDLGDEQFFGPGTRLTVL.

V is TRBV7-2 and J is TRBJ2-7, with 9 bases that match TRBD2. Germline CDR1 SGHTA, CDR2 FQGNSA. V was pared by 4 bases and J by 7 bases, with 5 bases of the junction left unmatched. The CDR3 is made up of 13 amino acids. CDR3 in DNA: TGTGCCAGCAGCTCCGGAGCGGGAGGTGAGCAGTACGTC. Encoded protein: CASSSGAGGEQYV.

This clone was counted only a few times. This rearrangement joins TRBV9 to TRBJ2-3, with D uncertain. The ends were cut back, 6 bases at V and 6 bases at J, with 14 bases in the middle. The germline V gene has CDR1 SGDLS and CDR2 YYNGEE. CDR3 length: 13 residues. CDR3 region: CASTMGPKDTQYF. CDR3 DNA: TGTGCCAGCACCATGGGCCCGAAGGATACGCAGTATTTT.

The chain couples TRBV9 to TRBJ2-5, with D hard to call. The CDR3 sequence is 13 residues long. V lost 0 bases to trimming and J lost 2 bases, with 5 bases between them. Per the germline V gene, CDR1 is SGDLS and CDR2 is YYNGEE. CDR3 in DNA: TGTGCCAGCAGCGTAGGGGCACAAGAGACCCAGTACTTC. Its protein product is CASSVGAQETQYF.

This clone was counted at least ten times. DNA for the CDR3: TGTGCCAGCAGCGAACCGGGACTAGGGATTGGCGAGACCCAGTACTTC. It yields the protein CASSEPGLGIGETQYF. The J gene is TRBJ2-5, the V gene TRBV11-3; TRBD2 agrees at 8 bases. Germline V gene lookup returns CDR1 SGHNT and CDR2 YENEEA. The CDR3 contains 16 residues. The ends lost 5 bases at V and 5 bases at J; junction bases unmatched: 13.

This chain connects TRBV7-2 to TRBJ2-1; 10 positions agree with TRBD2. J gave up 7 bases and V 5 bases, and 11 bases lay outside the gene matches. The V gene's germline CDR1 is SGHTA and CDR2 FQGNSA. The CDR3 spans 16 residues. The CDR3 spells CASSHSPSGGGNEQFF. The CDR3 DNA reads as TGTGCCAGCAGCCATTCCCCCAGCGGGGGGGGGAATGAGCAGTTCTTC. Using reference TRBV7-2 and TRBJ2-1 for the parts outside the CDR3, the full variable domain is GAGVSQSPSNKVTEKGKDVELRCDPISGHTALYWYRQSLGQGLEFLIYFQGNSAPDKSGLPSDRFSAERTGGSVSTLTIQRTQQEDSAVYLCASSHSPSGGGNEQFFGPGTRLTVL.

CDR3 protein: CATSGAVGLAEAFF. DNA of the CDR3: TGTGCCACCAGCGGAGCCGTAGGGCTGGCTGAAGCTTTCTTT. V gene TRBV15 combines with J gene TRBJ1-1; D is unclear. Germline V gives CDR1 LNHNV, CDR2 YYDKDF (reference sequence). V dropped 5 bases and J dropped 6 bases, with 16 bases sitting between them. CDR3 length: 14 residues. The whole variable domain, remainder taken from reference TRBV15 and TRBJ1-1, is DAMVIQNPRYQVTQFGKPVTLSCSQTLNHNVMYWYQQKSSQAPKLLFHYYDKDFNNEADTPDNFQSRRPNTSFCFLDIRSPGLGDTAMYLCATSGAVGLAEAFFGQGTRLTVV.

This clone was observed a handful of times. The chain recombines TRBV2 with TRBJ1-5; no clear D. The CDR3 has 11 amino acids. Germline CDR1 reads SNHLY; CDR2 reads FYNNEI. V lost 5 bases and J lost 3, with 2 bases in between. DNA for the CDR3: TGTGCCAGCAGTAACAATCAGCCCCAGCATTTT. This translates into CASSNNQPQHF. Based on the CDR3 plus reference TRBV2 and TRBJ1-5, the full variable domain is EPEVTQTPSHQVTQMGQEVILRCVPISNHLYFYWYRQILGQKVEFLVSFYNNEISEKSEIFDDQFSVERPDGSNFTLKIRSTKLEDSAMYFCASSNNQPQHFGDGTRLSIL.

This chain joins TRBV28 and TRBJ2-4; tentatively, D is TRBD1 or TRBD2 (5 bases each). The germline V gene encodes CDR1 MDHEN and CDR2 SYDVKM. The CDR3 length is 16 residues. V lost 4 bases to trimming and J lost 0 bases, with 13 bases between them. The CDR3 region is CASSSPGSPAKNIQYF. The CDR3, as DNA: TGTGCCAGCAGTTCCCCAGGGAGCCCAGCCAAAAACATTCAGTACTTC.

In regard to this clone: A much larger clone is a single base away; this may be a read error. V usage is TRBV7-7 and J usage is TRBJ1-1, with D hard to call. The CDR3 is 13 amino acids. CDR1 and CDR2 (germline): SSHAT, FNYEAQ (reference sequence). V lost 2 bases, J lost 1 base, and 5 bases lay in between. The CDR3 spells CASSLYTNTEAFF. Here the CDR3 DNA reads TGTGCCAGCAGCTTATACACGAACACTGAAGCTTTCTTT.

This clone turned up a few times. This CDR3 reads CASSFRETQYF. Written as DNA, the CDR3 is TGTGCCAGCAGCTTCCGAGAGACCCAGTACTTC. The rearrangement joins TRBV7-6 to TRBJ2-5; D is unresolved. This CDR3 comprises 11 residues. Trimming removed 3 bases at V and 4 bases at J, with 3 bases between. CDR1 is SGHVS and CDR2 is FNYEAQ in the germline V gene.

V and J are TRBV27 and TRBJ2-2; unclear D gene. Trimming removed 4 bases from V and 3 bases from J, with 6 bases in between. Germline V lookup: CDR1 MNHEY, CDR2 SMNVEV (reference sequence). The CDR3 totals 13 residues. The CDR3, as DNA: TGTGCCAGCAGTTCTATTGACACCGGGGAGCTGTTTTTT. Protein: CASSSIDTGELFF.

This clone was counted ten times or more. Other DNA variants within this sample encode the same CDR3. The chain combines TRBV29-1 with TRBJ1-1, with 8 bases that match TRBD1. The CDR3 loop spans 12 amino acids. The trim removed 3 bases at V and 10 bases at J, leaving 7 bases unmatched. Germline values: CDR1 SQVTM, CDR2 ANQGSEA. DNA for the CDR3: TGCAGCGTTGAGGGCAGGGGGCTTGCAGCTTTCTTT. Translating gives CSVEGRGLAAFF.

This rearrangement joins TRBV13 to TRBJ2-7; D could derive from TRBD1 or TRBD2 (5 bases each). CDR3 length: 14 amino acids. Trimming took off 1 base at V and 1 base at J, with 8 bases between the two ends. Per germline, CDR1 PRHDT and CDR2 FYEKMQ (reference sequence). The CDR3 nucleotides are TGTGCCAGCAGCTTAGTGGGGGAATCCTACGAGCAGTACGTC. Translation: CASSLVGESYEQYV.

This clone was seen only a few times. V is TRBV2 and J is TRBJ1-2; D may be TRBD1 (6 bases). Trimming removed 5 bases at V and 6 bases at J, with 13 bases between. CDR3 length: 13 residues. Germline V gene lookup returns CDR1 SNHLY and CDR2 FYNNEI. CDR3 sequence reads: CASSPTDRDGYTF. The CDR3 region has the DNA TGTGCCAGCAGTCCAACGGACAGAGATGGCTACACCTTC.

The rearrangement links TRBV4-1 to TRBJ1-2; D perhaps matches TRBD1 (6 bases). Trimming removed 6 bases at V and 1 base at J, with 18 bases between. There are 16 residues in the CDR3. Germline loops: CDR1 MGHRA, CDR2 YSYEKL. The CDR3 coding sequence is TGCGCCAGCAGTGAAGGTGGGGCAGGGGTTAACTATGGCTACACCTTC. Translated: CASSEGGAGVNYGYTF.

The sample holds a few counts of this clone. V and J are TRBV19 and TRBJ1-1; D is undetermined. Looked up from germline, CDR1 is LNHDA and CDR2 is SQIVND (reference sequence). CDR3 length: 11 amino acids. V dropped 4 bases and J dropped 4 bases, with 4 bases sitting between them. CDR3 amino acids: CASSRGTEAFF. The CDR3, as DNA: TGTGCCAGTAGTAGGGGCACTGAAGCTTTCTTT.

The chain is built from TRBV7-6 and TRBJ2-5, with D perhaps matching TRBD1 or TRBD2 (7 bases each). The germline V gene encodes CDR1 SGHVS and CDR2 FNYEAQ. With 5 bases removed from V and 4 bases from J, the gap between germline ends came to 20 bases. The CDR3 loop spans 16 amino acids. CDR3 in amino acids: CASSRAGTDHPETQYF. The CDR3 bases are TGTGCCAGCAGCCGAGCGGGGACAGACCACCCAGAGACCCAGTACTTC. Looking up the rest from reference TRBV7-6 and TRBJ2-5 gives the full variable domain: GAGVSQSPRYKVTKRGQDVALRCDPISGHVSLYWYRQALGQGPEFLTYFNYEAQQDKSGLPNDRFSAERPEGSISTLTIQRTEQRDSAMYRCASSRAGTDHPETQYFGPGTRLLVL.

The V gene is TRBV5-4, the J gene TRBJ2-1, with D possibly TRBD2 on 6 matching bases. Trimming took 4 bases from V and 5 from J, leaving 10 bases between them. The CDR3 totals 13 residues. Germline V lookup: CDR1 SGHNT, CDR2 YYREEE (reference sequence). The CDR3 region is CASSGGWDNEQFF. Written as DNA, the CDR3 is TGTGCCAGCAGCGGAGGGTGGGACAATGAGCAGTTCTTC.

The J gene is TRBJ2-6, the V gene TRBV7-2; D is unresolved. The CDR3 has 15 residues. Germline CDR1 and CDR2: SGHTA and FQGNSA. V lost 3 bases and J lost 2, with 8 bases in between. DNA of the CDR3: TGTGCCAGCAGCTTTTGGGGTGCTGGGGCCAACGTCCTGACTTTC. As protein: CASSFWGAGANVLTF.

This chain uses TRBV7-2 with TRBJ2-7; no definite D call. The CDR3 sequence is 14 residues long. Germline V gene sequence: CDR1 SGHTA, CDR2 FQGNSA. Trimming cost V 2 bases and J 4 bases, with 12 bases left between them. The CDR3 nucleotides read TGTGCCAGCAGCTTAACTCGGGCAAATTACGAGCAGTACTTC. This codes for CASSLTRANYEQYF.

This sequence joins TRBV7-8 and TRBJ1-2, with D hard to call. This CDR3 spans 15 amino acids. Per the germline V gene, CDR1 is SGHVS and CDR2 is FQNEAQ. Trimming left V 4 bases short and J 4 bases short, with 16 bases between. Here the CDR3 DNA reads TGTGCCAGCAGCTCAACGCTCAGGCTGATCTATGGCTACACCTTC. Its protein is CASSSTLRLIYGYTF.

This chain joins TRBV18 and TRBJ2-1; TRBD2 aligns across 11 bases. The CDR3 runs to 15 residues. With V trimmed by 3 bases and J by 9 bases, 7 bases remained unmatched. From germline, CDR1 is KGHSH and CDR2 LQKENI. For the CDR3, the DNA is TGTGCCAGCTCACCTAGCGGGAGGGGACCGGGTGAGCAGTTCTTC. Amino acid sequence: CASSPSGRGPGEQFF.

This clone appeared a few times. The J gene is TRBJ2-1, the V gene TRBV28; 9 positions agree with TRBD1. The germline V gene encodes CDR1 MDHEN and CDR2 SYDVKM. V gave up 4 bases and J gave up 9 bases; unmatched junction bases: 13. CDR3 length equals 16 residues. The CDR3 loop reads CASSSPGGTGPSEQFF. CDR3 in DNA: TGTGCCAGCAGTTCCCCCGGCGGGACAGGGCCTTCTGAGCAGTTCTTC.